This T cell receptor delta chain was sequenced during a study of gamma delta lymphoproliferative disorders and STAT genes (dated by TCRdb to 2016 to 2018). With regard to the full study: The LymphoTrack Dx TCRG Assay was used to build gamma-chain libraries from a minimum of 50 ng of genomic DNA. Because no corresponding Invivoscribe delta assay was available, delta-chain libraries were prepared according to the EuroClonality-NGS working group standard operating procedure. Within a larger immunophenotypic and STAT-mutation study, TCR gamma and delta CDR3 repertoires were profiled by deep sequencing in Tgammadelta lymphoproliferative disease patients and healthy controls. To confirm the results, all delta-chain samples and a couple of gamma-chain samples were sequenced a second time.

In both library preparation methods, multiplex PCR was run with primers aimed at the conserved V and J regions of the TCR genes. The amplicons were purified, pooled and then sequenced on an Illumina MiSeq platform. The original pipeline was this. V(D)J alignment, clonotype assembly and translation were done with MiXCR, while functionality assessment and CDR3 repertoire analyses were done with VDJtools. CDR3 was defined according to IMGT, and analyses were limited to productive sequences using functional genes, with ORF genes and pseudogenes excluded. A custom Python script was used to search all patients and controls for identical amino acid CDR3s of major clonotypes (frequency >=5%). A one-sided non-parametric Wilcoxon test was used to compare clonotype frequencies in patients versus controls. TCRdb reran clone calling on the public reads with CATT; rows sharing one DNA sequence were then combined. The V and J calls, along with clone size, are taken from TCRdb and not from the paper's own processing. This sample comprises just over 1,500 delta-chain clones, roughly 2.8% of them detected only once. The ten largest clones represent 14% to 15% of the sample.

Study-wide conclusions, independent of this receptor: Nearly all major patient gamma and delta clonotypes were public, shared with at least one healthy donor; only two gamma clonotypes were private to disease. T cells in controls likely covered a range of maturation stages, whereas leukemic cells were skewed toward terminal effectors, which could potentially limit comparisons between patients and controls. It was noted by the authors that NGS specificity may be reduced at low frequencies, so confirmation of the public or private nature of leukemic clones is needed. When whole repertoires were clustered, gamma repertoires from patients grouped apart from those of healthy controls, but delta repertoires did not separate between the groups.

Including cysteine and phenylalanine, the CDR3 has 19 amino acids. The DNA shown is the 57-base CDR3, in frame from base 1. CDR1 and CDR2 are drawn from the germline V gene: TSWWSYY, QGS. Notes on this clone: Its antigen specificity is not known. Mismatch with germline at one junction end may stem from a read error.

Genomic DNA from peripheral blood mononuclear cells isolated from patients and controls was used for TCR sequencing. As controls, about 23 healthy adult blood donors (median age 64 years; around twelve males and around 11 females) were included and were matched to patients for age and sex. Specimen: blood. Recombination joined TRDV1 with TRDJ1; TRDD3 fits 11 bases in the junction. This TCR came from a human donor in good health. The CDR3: CAPGGDLRLGGYATDKLIF. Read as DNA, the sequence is TGTGCTCCTGGGGGGGATCTCCGACTTGGGGGATACGCGACCGATAAACTCATCTTT.